This T cell receptor beta chain was retrieved from a study of T cell responses to AZD1222 COVID-19 vaccine. The method was immunoSEQ multiplex PCR; TCRdb's version includes in-frame clones alone and lacks a portion of them. The sample carries under 130,000 clones, around 92% recorded once. The CDR3 covers 17 residues. Trimming removed 3 bases at V and 3 bases at J, with 20 bases between. In germline, CDR1 is SGDLS, CDR2 YYNGEE. This clone has only a few counts. The specimen was peripheral blood, collected on day 0 of AZD1222 vaccination. The rearrangement links TRBV9 to TRBJ2-3; D is possibly TRBD1 or TRBD2 (5 bases each). This TCR was sampled from an adult in good health. This chain's CDR3 is CASSGPVDGAQTDTQYF. CDR3 DNA sequence: TGTGCCAGCAGCGGACCCGTTGACGGGGCCCAAACAGATACGCAGTATTTT.